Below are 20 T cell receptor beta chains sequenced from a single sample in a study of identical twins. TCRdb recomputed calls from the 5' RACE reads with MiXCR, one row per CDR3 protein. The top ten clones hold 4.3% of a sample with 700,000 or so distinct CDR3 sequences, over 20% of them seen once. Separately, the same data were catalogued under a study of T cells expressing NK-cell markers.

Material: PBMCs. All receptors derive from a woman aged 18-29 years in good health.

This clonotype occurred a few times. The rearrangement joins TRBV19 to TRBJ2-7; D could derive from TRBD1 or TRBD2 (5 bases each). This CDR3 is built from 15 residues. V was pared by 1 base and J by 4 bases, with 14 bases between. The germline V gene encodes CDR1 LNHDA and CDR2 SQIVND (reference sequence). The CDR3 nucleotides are TGTGCCAGTAGTATAGCCGGGACGGCTGATTACGAGCAGTACTTC. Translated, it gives CASSIAGTADYEQYF.

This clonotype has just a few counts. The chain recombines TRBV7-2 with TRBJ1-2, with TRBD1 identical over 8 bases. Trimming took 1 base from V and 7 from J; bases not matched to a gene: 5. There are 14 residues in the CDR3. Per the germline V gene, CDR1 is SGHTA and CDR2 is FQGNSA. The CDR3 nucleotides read TGTGCCAGCAGCTTAGACGGGACAGGAGGTGGCTACACCTTC. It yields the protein CASSLDGTGGGYTF.

This CDR3 is CASSSTRGEQYF. The DNA of the CDR3 is TGTGCCAGCAGCTCGACTAGGGGGGAGCAGTACTTC. The chain has TRBV7-3 and TRBJ2-7; D tentatively reads TRBD1 or TRBD2 (6 bases each). Trimming left V 4 bases short and J 7 bases short, with 11 bases between. The CDR3 is made up of 12 amino acids. The germline V gene encodes CDR1 SGHTA and CDR2 FQGTGA.

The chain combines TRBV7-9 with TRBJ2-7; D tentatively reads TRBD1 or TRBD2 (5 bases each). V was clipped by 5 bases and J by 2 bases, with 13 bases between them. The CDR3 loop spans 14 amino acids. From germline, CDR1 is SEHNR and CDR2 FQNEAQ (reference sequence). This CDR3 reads CASSMGVRPYEQYF. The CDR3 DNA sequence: TGTGCCAGCAGCATGGGGGTGCGCCCCTACGAGCAGTACTTC.

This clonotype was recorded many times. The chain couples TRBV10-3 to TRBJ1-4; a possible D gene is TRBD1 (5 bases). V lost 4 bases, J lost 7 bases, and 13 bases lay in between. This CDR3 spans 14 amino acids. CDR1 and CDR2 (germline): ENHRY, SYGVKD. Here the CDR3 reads CAISVAGSFEKLFF. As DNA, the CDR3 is TGTGCCATCAGTGTGGCAGGGAGTTTTGAAAAACTGTTTTTT.

CDR3 loop: CSARLGARIETQYF. CDR3 nucleotides: TGCAGTGCTAGACTGGGGGCTCGGATTGAGACCCAGTACTTC. The chain has TRBV20-1 and TRBJ2-5; D possibly corresponds to TRBD1 (6 bases). Germline-derived CDR1 and CDR2 are DFQATT and SNEGSKA (reference sequence). Between the trimmed V and J ends, which lost 2 bases and 5 bases, there was a span of 15 bases. The length of the CDR3 is 14 residues.

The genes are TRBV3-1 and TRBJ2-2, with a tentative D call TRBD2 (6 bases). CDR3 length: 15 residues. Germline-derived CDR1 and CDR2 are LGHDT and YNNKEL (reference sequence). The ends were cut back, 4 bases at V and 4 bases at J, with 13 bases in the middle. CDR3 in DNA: TGTGCCAGCAGCCGCGGGGTGTACCCCACCGGGGAGCTGTTTTTT. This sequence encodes CASSRGVYPTGELFF.

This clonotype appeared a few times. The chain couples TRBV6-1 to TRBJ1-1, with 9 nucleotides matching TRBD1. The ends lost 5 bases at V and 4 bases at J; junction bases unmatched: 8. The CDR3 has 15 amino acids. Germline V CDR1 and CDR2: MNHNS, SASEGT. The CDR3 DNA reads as TGTGCCAGCAGTATTACGGGACAGGGAGGCACTGAAGCTTTCTTT. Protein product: CASSITGQGGTEAFF.

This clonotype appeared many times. For the CDR3, the DNA is TGTGCCAGCAGTGAATACGGCGGGACGGGGGAGACCCAGTACTTC. It translates to CASSEYGGTGETQYF. The genes are TRBV25-1 and TRBJ2-5, with a possible D match to TRBD2 (6 bases). Trimming shortened V by 0 bases and J by 5 bases, and 13 bases separated the two germline ends. The CDR3 loop spans 15 amino acids. Germline V gives CDR1 MGHDK, CDR2 SYGVNS.

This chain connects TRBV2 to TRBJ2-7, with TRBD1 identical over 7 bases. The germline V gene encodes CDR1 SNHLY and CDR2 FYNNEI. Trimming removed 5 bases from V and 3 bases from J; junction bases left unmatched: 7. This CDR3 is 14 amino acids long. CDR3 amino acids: CASSKGAANYEQYF. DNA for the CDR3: TGTGCCAGCAGTAAGGGGGCAGCTAACTACGAGCAGTACTTC.

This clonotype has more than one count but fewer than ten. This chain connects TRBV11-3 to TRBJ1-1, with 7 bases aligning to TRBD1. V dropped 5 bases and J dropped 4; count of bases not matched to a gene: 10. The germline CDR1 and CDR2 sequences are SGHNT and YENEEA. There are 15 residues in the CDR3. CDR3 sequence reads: CASSTPTRGPTEAFF. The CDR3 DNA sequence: TGTGCCAGCAGCACGCCGACTAGGGGGCCCACTGAAGCTTTCTTT. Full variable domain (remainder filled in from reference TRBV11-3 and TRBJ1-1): EAGVVQSPRYKIIEKKQPVAFWCNPISGHNTLYWYLQNLGQGPELLIRYENEEAVDDSQLPKDRFSAERLKGVDSTLKIQPAELGDSAVYLCASSTPTRGPTEAFFGQGTRLTVV.

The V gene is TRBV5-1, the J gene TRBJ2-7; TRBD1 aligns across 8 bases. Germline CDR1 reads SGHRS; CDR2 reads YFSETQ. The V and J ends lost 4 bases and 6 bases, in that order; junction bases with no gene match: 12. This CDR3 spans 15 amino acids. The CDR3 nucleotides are TGCGCCAGCAGCCAAACGCCGAGACAGGGGCTCGAGCAGTACTTC. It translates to CASSQTPRQGLEQYF.

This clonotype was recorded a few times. CDR3 region: CAISVAANTGELFF. The CDR3 bases are TGTGCCATCAGTGTGGCAGCGAACACCGGGGAGCTGTTTTTT. The chain combines TRBV10-3 with TRBJ2-2; no clear D. Trimming stripped 4 bases from V and 0 bases from J, with 6 bases between. The CDR3 is 14 residues long. CDR1 and CDR2 from the germline V gene are ENHRY and SYGVKD.

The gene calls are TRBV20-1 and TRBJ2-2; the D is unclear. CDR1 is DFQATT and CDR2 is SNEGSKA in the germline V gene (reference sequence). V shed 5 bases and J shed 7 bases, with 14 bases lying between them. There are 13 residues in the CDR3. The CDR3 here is CSALLGRGGELFF. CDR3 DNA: TGCAGTGCTCTCCTCGGCCGTGGCGGGGAGCTGTTTTTT.

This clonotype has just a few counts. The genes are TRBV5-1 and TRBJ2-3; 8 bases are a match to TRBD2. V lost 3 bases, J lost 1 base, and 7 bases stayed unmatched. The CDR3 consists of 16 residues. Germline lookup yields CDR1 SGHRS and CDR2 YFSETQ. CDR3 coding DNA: TGCGCCAGCAGCTATCGTGGGACTAGTGGCACAGATACGCAGTATTTT. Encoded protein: CASSYRGTSGTDTQYF.

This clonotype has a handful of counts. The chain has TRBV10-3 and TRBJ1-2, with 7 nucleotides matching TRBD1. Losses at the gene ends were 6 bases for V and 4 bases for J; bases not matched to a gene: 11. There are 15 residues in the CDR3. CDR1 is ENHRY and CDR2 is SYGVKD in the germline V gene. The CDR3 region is CAIRTGTAHRYGYTF. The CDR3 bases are TGTGCCATCAGGACCGGGACAGCCCATCGCTATGGCTACACCTTC.

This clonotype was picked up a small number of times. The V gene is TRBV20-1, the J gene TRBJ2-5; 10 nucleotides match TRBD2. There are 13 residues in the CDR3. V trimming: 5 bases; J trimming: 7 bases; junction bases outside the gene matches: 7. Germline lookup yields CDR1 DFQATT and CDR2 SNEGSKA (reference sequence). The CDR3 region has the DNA TGCAGTGCTCTAGGGACTAGCGAAACGACCCAGTACTTC. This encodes CSALGTSETTQYF.

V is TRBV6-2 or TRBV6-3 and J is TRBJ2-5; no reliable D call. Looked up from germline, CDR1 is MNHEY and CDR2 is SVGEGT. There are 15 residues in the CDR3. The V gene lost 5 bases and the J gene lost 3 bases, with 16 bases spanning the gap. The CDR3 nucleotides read TGTGCCAGCAGTCAATTACTTTTGCGTGAAGAGACCCAGTACTTC. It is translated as CASSQLLLREETQYF.

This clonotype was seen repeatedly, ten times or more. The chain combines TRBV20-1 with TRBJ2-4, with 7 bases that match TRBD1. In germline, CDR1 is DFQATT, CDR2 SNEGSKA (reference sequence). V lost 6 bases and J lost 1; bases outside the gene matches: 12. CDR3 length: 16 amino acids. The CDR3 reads CSARNRGVIAKNIQYF. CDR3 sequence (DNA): TGCAGTGCCCGGAACAGGGGAGTTATCGCCAAAAACATTCAGTACTTC.

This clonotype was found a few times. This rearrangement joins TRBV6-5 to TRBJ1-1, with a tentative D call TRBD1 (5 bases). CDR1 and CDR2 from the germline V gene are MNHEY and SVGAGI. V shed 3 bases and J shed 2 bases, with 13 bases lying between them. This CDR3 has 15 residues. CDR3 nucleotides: TGTGCCAGCAGTTATGTTGGTTGGGGCAACACTGAAGCTTTCTTT. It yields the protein CASSYVGWGNTEAFF.